Listed below are T cell receptor beta chains from one sample, sequenced in a study of CD8+ T cells in alopecia areata. The assay was immunoSEQ multiplex PCR, and TCRdb's table has in-frame clones only and misses some. The sample consists of about 190,000 clones, around 60% of them appearing once. The specimen comprised CD4+ T cells sorted from blood, sampled at week 4, from a patient treated with tofacitinib. The receptor set was obtained from a human donor with alopecia areata. Each CDR3 is given without its conserved first and last residue. The order of the fields is J gene, V gene, CDR3 protein.

J gene: TRBJ2-3
V gene: TRBV29-1
CDR3 protein: SVADALGY

J gene: TRBJ2-2
V gene: TRBV28
CDR3 protein: ASSSGTGLPGELF

J gene: TRBJ1-1
V gene: TRBV7-2
CDR3 protein: ASFGDRGLSEAF

J gene: TRBJ1-4
V gene: TRBV30
CDR3 protein: AWSLTTGGTVKLF

J gene: TRBJ2-3
V gene: TRBV11-2
CDR3 protein: ASSPGGNGKDTQY

J gene: TRBJ2-5
V gene: TRBV2
CDR3 protein: ASSPRAIQETQY

J gene: TRBJ2-7
V gene: TRBV23-1
CDR3 protein: ASSRTSVGDEQY

J gene: TRBJ2-7
V gene: TRBV5-1
CDR3 protein: ASSLAAGAYEQY

J gene: TRBJ1-2
V gene: TRBV30
CDR3 protein: AWRTDTHGYT

J gene: TRBJ1-2
V gene: TRBV7-2
CDR3 protein: ASSLKVYGYT

J gene: TRBJ1-1
V gene: TRBV4-1
CDR3 protein: ASSQEQGMNTEAF

J gene: TRBJ2-1
V gene: TRBV28
CDR3 protein: ASRRRGQGAYNEQF

J gene: TRBJ1-4
V gene: TRBV30
CDR3 protein: AWSSGQGASTNEKLF

J gene: TRBJ2-3
V gene: TRBV15
CDR3 protein: ATSRGGGADTQY

J gene: TRBJ2-1
V gene: TRBV11-2
CDR3 protein: ASSLGRSSYNEQF

J gene: TRBJ2-3
V gene: TRBV28
CDR3 protein: ASTQGELAVSGDTQY

J gene: TRBJ2-3
V gene: TRBV7-2
CDR3 protein: ASKGVRSGPDTQY

J gene: TRBJ2-7
V gene: TRBV5-1
CDR3 protein: ASSLLAGQGYEQY

J gene: TRBJ2-5
V gene: TRBV30
CDR3 protein: AWAKGRAQETQY

J gene: TRBJ2-3
V gene: TRBV29-1
CDR3 protein: SVFADTQY

J gene: TRBJ2-2
V gene: TRBV29-1
CDR3 protein: SARNERLANGELF

J gene: TRBJ1-2
V gene: TRBV29-1
CDR3 protein: SVVRGNYGYT

J gene: TRBJ2-1
V gene: TRBV30
CDR3 protein: AWRQSTNEQF

J gene: TRBJ2-1
V gene: TRBV15
CDR3 protein: ATSRDRTNEQF

J gene: TRBJ2-3
V gene: TRBV20-1
CDR3 protein: SGVGTDTQY

J gene: TRBJ2-7
V gene: TRBV11-2
CDR3 protein: ASSLQGATANEQY

J gene: TRBJ2-5
V gene: TRBV5-1
CDR3 protein: ASSLATSGLSQETQY

J gene: TRBJ2-1
V gene: TRBV4-2
CDR3 protein: ASSQDWSYNEQF

J gene: TRBJ1-1
V gene: TRBV5-1
CDR3 protein: ASSLGMNTEAF

J gene: TRBJ2-2
V gene: TRBV30
CDR3 protein: AWRLDFQNTGELF

J gene: TRBJ1-2
V gene: TRBV30
CDR3 protein: AWNTGTGGYGYT

J gene: TRBJ2-7
V gene: TRBV30
CDR3 protein: AWSVGYEQY

J gene: TRBJ2-7
V gene: TRBV30
CDR3 protein: ACKGSGEQY

J gene: TRBJ1-2
V gene: TRBV28
CDR3 protein: ASSQDRGFYGYT

J gene: TRBJ2-7
V gene: TRBV20-1
CDR3 protein: SQASYEQY

J gene: TRBJ1-4
V gene: TRBV15
CDR3 protein: ATSRDVRGANEKLF

J gene: TRBJ2-7
V gene: TRBV29-1
CDR3 protein: SVALGANEQY

J gene: TRBJ2-6
V gene: TRBV29-1
CDR3 protein: SAQTISGANVLT

J gene: TRBJ1-3
V gene: TRBV30
CDR3 protein: AWSQGTGNTIY

J gene: TRBJ2-7
V gene: TRBV18
CDR3 protein: ASSPPTSGSYEQY

J gene: TRBJ2-1
V gene: TRBV19
CDR3 protein: ASSFSGSYNEQF